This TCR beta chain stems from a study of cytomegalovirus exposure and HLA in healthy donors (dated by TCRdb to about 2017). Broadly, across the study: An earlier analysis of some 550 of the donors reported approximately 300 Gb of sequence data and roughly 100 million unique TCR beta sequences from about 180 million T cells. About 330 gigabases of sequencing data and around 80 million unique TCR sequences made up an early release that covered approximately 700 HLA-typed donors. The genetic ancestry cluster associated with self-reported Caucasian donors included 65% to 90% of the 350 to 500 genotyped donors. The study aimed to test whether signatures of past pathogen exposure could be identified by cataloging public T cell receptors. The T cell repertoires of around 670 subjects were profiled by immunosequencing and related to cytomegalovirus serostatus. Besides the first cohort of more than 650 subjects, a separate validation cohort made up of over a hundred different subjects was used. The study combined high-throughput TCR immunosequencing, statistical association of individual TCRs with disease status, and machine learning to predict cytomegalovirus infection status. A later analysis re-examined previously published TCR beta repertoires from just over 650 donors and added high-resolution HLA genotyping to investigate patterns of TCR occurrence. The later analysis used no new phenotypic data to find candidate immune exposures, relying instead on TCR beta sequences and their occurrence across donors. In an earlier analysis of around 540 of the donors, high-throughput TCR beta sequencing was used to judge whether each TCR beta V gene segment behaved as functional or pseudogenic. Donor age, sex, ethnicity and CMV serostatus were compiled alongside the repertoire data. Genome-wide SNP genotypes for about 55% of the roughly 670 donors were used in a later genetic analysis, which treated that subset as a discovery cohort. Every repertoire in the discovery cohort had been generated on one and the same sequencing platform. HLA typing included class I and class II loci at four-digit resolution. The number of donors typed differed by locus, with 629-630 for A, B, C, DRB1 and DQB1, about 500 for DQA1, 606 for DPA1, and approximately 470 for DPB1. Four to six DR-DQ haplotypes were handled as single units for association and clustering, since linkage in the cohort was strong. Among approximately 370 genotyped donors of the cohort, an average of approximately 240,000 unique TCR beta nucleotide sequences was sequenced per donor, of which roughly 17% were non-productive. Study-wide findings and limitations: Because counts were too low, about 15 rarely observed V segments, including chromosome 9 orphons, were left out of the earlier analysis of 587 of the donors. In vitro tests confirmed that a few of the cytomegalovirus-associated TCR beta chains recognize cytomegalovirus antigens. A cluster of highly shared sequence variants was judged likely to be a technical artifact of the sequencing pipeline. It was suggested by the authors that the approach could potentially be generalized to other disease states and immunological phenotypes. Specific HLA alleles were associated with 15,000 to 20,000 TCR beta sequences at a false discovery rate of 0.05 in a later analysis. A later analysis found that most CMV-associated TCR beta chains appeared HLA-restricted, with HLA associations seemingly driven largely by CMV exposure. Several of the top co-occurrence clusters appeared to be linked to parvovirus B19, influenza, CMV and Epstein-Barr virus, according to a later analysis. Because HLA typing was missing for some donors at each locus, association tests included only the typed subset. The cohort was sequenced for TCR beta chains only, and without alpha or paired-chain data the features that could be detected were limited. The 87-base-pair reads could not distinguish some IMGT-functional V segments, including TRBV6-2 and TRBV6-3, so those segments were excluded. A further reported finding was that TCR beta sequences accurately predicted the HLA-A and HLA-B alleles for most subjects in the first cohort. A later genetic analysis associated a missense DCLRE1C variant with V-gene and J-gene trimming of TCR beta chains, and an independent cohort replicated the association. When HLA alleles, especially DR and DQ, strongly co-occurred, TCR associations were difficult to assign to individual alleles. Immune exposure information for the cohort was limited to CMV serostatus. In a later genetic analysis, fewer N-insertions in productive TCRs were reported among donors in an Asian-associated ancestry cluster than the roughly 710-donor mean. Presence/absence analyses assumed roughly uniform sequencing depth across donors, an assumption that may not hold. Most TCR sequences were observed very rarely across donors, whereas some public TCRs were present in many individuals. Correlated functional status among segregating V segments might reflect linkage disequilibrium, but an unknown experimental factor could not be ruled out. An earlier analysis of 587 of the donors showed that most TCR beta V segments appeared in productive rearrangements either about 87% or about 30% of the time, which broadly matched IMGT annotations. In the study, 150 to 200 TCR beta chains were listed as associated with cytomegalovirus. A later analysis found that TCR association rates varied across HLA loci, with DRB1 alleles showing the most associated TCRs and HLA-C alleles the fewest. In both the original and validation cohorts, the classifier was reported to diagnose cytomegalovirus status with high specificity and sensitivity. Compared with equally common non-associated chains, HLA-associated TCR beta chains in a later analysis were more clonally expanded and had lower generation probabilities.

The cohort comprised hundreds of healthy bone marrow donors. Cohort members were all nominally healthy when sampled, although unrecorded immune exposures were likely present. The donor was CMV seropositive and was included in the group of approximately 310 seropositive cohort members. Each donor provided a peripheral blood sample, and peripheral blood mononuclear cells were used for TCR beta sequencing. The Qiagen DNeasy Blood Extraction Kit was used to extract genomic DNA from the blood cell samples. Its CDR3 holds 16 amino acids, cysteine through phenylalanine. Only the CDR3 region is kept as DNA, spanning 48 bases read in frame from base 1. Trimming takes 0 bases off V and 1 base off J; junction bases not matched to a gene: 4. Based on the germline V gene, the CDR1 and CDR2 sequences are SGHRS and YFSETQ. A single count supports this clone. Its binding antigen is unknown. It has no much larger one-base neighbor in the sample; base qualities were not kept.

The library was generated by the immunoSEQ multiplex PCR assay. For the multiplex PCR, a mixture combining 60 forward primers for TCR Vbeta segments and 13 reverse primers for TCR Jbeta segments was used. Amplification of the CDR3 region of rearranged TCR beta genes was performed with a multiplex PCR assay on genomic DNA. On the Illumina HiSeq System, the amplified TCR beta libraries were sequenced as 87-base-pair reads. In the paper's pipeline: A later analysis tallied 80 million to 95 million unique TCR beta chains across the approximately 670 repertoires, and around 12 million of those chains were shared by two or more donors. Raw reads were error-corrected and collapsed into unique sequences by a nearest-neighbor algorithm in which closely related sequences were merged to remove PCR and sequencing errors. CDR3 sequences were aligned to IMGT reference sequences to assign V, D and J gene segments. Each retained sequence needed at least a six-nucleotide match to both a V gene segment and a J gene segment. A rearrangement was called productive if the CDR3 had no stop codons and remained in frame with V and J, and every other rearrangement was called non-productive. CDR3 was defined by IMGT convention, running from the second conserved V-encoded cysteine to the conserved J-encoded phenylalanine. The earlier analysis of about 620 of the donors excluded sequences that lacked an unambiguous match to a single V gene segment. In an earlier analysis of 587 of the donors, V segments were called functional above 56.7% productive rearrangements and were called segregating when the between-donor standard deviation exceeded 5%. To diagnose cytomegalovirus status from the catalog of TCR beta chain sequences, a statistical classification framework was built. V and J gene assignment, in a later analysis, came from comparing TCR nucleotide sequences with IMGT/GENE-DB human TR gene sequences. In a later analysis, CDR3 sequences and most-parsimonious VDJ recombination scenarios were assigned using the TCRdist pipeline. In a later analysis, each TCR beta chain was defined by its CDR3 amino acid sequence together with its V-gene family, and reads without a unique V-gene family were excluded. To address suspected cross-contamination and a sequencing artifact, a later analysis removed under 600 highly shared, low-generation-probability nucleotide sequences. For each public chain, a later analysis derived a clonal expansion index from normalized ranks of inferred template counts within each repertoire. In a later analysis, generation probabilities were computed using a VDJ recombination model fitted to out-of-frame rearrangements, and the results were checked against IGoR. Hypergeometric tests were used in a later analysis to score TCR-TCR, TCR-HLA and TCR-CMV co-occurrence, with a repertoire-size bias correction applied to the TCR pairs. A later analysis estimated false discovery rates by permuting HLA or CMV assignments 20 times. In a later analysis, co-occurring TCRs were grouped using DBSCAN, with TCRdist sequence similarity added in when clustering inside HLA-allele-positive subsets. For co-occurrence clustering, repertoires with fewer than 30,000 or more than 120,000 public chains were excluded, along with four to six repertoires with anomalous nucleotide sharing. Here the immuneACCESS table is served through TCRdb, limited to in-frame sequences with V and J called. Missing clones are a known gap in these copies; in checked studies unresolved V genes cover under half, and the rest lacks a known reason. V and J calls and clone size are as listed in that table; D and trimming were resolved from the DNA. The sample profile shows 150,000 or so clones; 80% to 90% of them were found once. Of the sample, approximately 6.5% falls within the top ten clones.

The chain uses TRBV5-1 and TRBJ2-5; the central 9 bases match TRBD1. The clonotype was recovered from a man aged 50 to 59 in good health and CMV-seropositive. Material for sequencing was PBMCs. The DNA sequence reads TGCGCCAGCAGCTTGGCCGGGACAGGGTTCCAAGAGACCCAGTACTTC. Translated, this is CASSLAGTGFQETQYF. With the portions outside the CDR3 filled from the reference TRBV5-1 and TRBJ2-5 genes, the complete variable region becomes KAGVTQTPRYLIKTRGQQVTLSCSPISGHRSVSWYQQTPGQGLQFLFEYFSETQRNKGNFPGRFSGRQFSNSRSEMNVSTLELGDSALYLCASSLAGTGFQETQYFGPGTRLLVL.